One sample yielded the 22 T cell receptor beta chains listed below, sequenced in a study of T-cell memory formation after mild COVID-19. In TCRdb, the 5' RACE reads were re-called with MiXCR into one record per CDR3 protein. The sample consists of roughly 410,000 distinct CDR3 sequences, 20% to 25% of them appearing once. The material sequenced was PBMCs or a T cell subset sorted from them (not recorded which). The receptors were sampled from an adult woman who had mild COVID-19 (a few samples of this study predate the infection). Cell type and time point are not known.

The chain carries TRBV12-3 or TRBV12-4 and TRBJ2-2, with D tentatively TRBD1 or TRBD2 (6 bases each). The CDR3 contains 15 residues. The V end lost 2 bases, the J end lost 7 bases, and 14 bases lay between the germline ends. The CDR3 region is CASSLPGAQIGELFF. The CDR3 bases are TGTGCCAGCAGTTTACCGGGGGCGCAAATCGGGGAGCTGTTTTTT.

In DNA form, the CDR3 reads TGTGCCAGCAGTTTAGTAGCGGGAGGGTACTACGAGCAGTACTTC. This encodes CASSLVAGGYYEQYF. The rearrangement joins TRBV12-3 or TRBV12-4 to TRBJ2-7, with 11 nucleotides matching TRBD2. With 1 base clipped from V and 3 bases from J, the junction kept 2 bases outside the gene matches. The CDR3 is 15 amino acids.

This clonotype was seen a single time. CDR3 sequence: CATSEGGELFF. DNA of the CDR3: TGTGCCACCAGTGAGGGAGGGGAGCTGTTTTTT. This chain uses TRBV24-1 with TRBJ2-2; D not certain. The germline V gene encodes CDR1 KGHDR and CDR2 SFDVKD. The CDR3 extends over 11 amino acids. V lost 4 bases, J lost 8 bases, and 4 bases lay in between.

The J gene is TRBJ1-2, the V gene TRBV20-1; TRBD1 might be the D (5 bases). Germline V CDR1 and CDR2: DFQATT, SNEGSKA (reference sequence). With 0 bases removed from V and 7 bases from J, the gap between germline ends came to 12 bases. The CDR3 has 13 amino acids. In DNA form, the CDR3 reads TGCAGTGCTAGAGACCAGGGTTTAGCTGGCTACACCTTC. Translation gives CSARDQGLAGYTF.

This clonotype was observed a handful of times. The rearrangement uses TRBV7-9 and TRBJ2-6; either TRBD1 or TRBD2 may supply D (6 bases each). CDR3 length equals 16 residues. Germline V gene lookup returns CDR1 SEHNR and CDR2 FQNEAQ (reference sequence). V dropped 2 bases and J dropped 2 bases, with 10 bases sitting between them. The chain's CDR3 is CASSLSGGAGANVLTF. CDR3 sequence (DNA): TGTGCCAGCAGCTTATCCGGGGGCGCTGGGGCCAACGTCCTGACTTTC. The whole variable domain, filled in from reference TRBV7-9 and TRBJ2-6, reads DTGVSQNPRHKITKRGQNVTFRCDPISEHNRLYWYRQTLGQGPEFLTYFQNEAQLEKSRLLSDRFSAERPKGSFSTLEIQRTEQGDSAMYLCASSLSGGAGANVLTFGAGSRLTVL.

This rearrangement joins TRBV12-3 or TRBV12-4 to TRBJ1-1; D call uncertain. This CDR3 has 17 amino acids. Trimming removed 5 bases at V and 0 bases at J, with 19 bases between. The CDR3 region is CASSLTAGRGLNTEAFF. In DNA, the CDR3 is TGTGCCAGCAGTCTCACCGCCGGGCGGGGTTTGAACACTGAAGCTTTCTTT.

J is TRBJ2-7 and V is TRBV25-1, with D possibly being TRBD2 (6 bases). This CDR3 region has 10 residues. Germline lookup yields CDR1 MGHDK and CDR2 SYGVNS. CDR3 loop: CPYSGYEQYF. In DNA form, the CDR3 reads TGTCCCTATAGCGGATACGAGCAGTACTTC.

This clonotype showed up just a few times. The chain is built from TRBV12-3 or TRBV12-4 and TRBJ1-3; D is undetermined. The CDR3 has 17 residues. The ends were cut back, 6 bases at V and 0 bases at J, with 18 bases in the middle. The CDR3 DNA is TGTGCCAGCAGGGACTTCGGAACCGCCTTCTCTGGAAACACCATATATTTT. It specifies CASRDFGTAFSGNTIYF.

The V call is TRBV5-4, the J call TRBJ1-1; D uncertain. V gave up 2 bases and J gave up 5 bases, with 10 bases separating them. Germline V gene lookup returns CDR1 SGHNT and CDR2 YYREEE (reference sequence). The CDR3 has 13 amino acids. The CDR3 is CASSFPGATEAFF. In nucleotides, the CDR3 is TGTGCCAGCAGCTTTCCCGGCGCGACTGAAGCTTTCTTT.

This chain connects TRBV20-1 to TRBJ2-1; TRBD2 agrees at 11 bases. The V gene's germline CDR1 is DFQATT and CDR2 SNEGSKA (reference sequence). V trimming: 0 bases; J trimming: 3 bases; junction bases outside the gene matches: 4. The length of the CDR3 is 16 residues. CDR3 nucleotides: TGCAGTGCTAGAGATCCACTAGCGGGGGACTACAATGAGCAGTTCTTC. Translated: CSARDPLAGDYNEQFF.

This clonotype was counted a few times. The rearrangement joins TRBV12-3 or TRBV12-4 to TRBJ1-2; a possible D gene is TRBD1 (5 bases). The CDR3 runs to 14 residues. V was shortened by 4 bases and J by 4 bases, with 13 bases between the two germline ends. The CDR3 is CASSSTGTAYGYTF. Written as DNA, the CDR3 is TGTGCCAGCAGTTCGACCGGGACCGCCTATGGCTACACCTTC.

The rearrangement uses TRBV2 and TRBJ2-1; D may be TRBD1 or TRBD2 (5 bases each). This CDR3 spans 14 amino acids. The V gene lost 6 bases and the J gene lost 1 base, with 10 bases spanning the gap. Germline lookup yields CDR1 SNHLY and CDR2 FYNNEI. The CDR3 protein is CASRGRGSYNEQFF. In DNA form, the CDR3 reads TGTGCCAGCAGGGGACGGGGTTCCTACAATGAGCAGTTCTTC.

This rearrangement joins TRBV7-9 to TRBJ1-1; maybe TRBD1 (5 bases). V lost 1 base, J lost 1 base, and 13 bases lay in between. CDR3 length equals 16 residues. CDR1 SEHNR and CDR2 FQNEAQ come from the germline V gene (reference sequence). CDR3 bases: TGTGCCAGCAGCTTAGATGGGGGGATGCGGAACACTGAAGCTTTCTTT. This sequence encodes CASSLDGGMRNTEAFF.

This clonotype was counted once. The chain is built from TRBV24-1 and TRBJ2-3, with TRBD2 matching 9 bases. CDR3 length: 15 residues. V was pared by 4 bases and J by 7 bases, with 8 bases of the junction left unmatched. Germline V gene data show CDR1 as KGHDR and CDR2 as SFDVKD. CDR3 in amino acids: CATSDPREGRNTQYF. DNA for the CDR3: TGTGCCACCAGTGACCCGCGGGAGGGCCGAAATACGCAGTATTTT.

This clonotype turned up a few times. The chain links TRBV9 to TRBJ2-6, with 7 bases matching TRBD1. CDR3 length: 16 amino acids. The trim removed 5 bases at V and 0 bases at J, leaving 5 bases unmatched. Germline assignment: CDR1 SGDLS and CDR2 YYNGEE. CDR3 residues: CASRRTGLSGANVLTF. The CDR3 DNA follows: TGTGCCAGCAGGCGGACAGGCCTCTCTGGGGCCAACGTCCTGACTTTC.

CDR3 in amino acids: CAISDFGSYNEQFF. CDR3 coding DNA: TGTGCCATCAGTGATTTTGGATCCTACAATGAGCAGTTCTTC. The chain couples TRBV10-3 to TRBJ2-1; D uncertain. The germline V gene encodes CDR1 ENHRY and CDR2 SYGVKD. V lost 3 bases and J lost 1, with 7 bases in between. The CDR3 is made up of 14 amino acids.

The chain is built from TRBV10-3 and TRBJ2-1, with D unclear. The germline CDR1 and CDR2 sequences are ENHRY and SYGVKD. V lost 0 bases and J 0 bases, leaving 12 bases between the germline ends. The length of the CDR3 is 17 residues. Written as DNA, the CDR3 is TGTGCCATCAGTGAGTCGACGGCGGTCGTCTCCTACAATGAGCAGTTCTTC. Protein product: CAISESTAVVSYNEQFF.

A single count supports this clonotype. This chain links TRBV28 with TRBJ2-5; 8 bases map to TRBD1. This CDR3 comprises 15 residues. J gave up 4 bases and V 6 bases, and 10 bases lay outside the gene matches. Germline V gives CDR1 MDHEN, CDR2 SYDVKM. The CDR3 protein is CASRFQGADGETQYF. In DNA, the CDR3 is TGTGCCAGCAGATTCCAGGGGGCGGACGGAGAGACCCAGTACTTC. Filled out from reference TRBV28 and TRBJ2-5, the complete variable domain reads DVKVTQSSRYLVKRTGEKVFLECVQDMDHENMFWYRQDPGLGLRLIYFSYDVKMKEKGDIPEGYSVSREKKERFSLILESASTNQTSMYLCASRFQGADGETQYFGPGTRLLVL.

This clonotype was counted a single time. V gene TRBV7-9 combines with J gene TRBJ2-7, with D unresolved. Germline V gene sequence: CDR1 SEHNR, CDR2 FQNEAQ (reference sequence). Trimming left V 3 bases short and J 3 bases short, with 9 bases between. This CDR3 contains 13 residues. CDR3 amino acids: CASSFSRIYEQYF. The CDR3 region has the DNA TGTGCCAGCAGCTTCTCCCGTATCTACGAGCAGTACTTC. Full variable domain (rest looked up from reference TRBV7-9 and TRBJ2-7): DTGVSQNPRHKITKRGQNVTFRCDPISEHNRLYWYRQTLGQGPEFLTYFQNEAQLEKSRLLSDRFSAERPKGSFSTLEIQRTEQGDSAMYLCASSFSRIYEQYFGPGTRLTVT.

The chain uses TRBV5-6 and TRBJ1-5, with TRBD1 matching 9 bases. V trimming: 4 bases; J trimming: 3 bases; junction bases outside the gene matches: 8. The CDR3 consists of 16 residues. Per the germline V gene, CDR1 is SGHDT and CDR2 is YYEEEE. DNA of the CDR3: TGTGCCAGCAGCGTCGCCGGGACAGGGTTCAATCAGCCCCAGCATTTT. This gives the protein CASSVAGTGFNQPQHF.

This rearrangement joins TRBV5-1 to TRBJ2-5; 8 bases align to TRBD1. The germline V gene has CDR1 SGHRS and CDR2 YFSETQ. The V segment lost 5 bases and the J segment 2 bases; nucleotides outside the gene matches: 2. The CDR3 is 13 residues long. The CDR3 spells CASRQGVQETQYF. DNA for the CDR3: TGCGCCAGCAGACAGGGGGTACAAGAGACCCAGTACTTC.

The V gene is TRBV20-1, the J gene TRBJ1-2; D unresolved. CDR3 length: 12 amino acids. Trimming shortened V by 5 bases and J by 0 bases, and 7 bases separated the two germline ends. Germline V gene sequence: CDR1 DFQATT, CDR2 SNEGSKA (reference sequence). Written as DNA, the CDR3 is TGCAGTGCTCACGATACTAACTATGGCTACACCTTC. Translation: CSAHDTNYGYTF.